The rows below give T cell receptor beta chains drawn from one sample of a study of cytotoxic CD8 clonotypes in ibrutinib-treated CLL. Produced via immunoSEQ multiplex PCR; TCRdb's table is partial and in-frame only. This table has around 21,000 clones, 65% to 75% appearing once. The sample in question was PBMCs, obtained before ibrutinib treatment. Source of these receptors: a human donor with chronic lymphocytic leukemia. Each CDR3 is given with its conserved first and last residue. The D gene is left open where the match is weak. Not all rows give a size; the values are once, few, many and, for expanded clones, a class.

cdr3_aa,cdr3_nt,j_call,clone_size,v_call,d_call
CASSGGNQETQYF,TGTGCCAGTAGTGGGGGTAACCAAGAGACCCAGTACTTC,TRBJ2-5,-,TRBV19,-
CASGGETQYF,TGTGCCAGTGGTGGGGAGACCCAGTACTTC,TRBJ2-5,-,TRBV19,-
CASSLEAYNEQFF,TGTGCCAGCAGCTTAGAAGCCTACAATGAGCAGTTCTTC,TRBJ2-1,-,TRBV11-3,-
CASSVQEDIYEQYF,TGCGCCAGCAGCGTACAGGAGGATATCTACGAGCAGTACTTC,TRBJ2-7,-,TRBV5-1,-
CASSAFLAGVDEQFF,TGTGCCAGCAGCGCATTTCTAGCGGGAGTAGATGAGCAGTTCTTC,TRBJ2-1,-,TRBV9,TRBD2
CASSHRDINQPQHF,TGTGCCAGCAGCCACCGGGACATCAATCAGCCCCAGCATTTT,TRBJ1-5,-,TRBV6-5,-
CAISGGDRRYEQYF,TGTGCCATCAGTGGGGGGGACCGCCGTTACGAGCAGTACTTC,TRBJ2-7,-,TRBV10-3,-
CASSLAQREYNEQFF,TGTGCCAGCAGCTTAGCACAGCGGGAGTATAATGAGCAGTTCTTC,TRBJ2-1,medium-sized,TRBV7-2,TRBD2
CASSSRDRVNQETQYF,TGCGCCAGCAGCTCGAGGGACAGGGTGAACCAAGAGACCCAGTACTTC,TRBJ2-5,-,TRBV5-1,TRBD1
CATSGHMNTEAFF,TGTGCCACATCGGGACACATGAACACTGAAGCTTTCTTT,TRBJ1-1,-,TRBV10-3,-
CASSPGRDTLYNEQFF,TGTGCCAGTAGTCCCGGGAGGGATACTCTCTACAATGAGCAGTTCTTC,TRBJ2-1,few,TRBV19,TRBD2
CASRQYNEQFF,TGCGCCAGCCGACAATACAATGAGCAGTTCTTC,TRBJ2-1,-,TRBV5-1,-
CASSVGMGDTQYF,TGTGCCAGCAGCGTAGGAATGGGGGATACGCAGTATTTT,TRBJ2-3,-,TRBV9,-
CASSPSAGTDTQYF,TGTGCCAGCAGCCCCTCGGCGGGTACAGATACGCAGTATTTT,TRBJ2-3,-,TRBV6-5,-
CASSISAAGELFF,TGTGCCAGTAGTATTTCGGCAGCCGGGGAGCTGTTTTTT,TRBJ2-2,-,TRBV19,-
CAWSVLVSGELFF,TGTGCCTGGAGTGTACTTGTCTCCGGGGAGCTGTTTTTT,TRBJ2-2,-,TRBV30,-
CASRMTVSYEQYF,TGTGCCAGCAGGATGACGGTTTCCTACGAGCAGTACTTC,TRBJ2-7,-,TRBV6-5,-
CASSLVVAYEQYF,TGCGCCAGCAGCTTGGTGGTGGCCTACGAGCAGTACTTC,TRBJ2-7,once,TRBV5-1,-
CASSLGLAGNQETQYF,TGTGCCAGCAGCTTAGGGCTAGCGGGAAACCAAGAGACCCAGTACTTC,TRBJ2-5,few,TRBV7-9,TRBD2
CASAPGAGTSPLSSYNEQFF,TGTGCCAGCGCCCCGGGGGCAGGGACTAGCCCCCTGAGCTCCTACAATGAGCAGTTCTTC,TRBJ2-1,-,TRBV28,TRBD2
CASSLEGWAGEGEQYF,TGTGCCAGCAGCCTGGAGGGCTGGGCGGGAGAGGGGGAGCAGTACTTC,TRBJ2-7,once,TRBV5-4,TRBD2
CASSHYHSGNQPQHF,TGTGCCAGTAGTCACTACCACTCGGGCAATCAGCCCCAGCATTTT,TRBJ1-5,-,TRBV19,-
CASKDSYNEQFF,TGCGCCAGCAAGGACAGTTACAATGAGCAGTTCTTC,TRBJ2-1,medium-sized,TRBV5-1,-
CASRESDYGYTF,TGCGCCAGCAGGGAGTCCGACTATGGCTACACCTTC,TRBJ1-2,-,TRBV5-1,-